These T cell receptor beta chains were read from a single sample in a study of blood T cell repertoires in COVID-19. The repertoire was sequenced with immunoSEQ multiplex PCR; TCRdb's copy has only in-frame clones and lacks some. The data show about 210,000 clones, around 90% seen once. Sequenced material: peripheral blood. The receptor source for this set is a man under 40 with acute or convalescent COVID-19. Both conserved end residues are part of each CDR3. The D gene is left open where the match is weak. Size tells how often a clone was seen (once, few, many) or the class of an expanded clone, and some rows leave it out.

TRBJ1-4 | - | - | TRBV28 | CASIGSNYEKLFF | TGTGCCAGCATCGGGAGTAATTATGAAAAACTGTTTTTT
TRBJ2-5 | TRBD2 | - | TRBV18 | CASSPQGREGETQYF | TGTGCCAGCTCACCACAAGGTCGGGAGGGAGAGACCCAGTACTTC
TRBJ2-3 | - | - | TRBV7-3 | CASSNNDHTAF | TGTGCCAGCAGTAATAACGATCACACCGCTTTT
TRBJ2-7 | - | - | TRBV15 | CATSGGYEQYF | TGTGCCACCAGCGGCGGGTACGAGCAGTACTTC
TRBJ2-4 | TRBD2 | - | TRBV28 | CASSGTKRRDIQYF | TGTGCCAGCAGTGGGACTAAGCGCAGAGACATTCAGTACTTC
TRBJ2-7 | TRBD1 | - | TRBV5-1 | CASSLMGQGNEQYF | TGCGCCAGCAGCTTGATGGGACAGGGTAACGAGCAGTACTTC
TRBJ1-1 | - | - | TRBV29-1 | CSVGSAVNTEAFF | TGCAGCGTTGGATCGGCGGTAAACACTGAAGCTTTCTTT
TRBJ1-1 | - | - | TRBV10-2 | CASSEIGRRGTEAFF | TGCGCCAGCAGTGAGATTGGCAGAAGGGGCACTGAAGCTTTCTTT
TRBJ2-2 | - | - | TRBV28 | CASSLWTSNTGELFF | TGTGCCAGCAGTTTATGGACATCGAACACCGGGGAGCTGTTTTTT
TRBJ2-2 | - | once | TRBV7-3 | CASSLRRDHTGELFF | TGTGCCAGCAGCTTACGGCGGGACCACACCGGGGAGCTGTTTTTT